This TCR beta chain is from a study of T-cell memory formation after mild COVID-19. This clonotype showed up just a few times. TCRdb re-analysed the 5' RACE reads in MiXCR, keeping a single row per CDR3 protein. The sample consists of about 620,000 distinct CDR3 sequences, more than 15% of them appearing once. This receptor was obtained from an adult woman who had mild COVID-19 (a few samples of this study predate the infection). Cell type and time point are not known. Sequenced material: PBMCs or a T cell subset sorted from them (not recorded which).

In DNA form, the CDR3 reads TGTGCCAGTAGTATACAGAGGGCCGGGGAGCTGTTTTTT. This codes for CASSIQRAGELFF. The chain carries TRBV19 and TRBJ2-2, with D possibly matching TRBD2 (5 bases). The ends were cut back, 2 bases at V and 6 bases at J, with 7 bases in the middle. There are 13 residues in the CDR3. Germline V lookup: CDR1 LNHDA, CDR2 SQIVND (reference sequence).